This T cell receptor beta chain was identified in a study of early T cells in non-severe SARS-CoV-2 infection. Overall study context: Sequencing input comprised bulk RNA from unsorted whole blood; chain pairing was not available.

One entry per CDR3 protein, called by TCRdb with MiXCR from the 5' RACE reads. Of fewer than 85,000 distinct CDR3 sequences in the sample, roughly an eighth were seen once. This clonotype appeared many times. The receptor was isolated from an adult who was a healthcare worker with PCR-confirmed SARS-CoV-2 infection or an uninfected control (not recorded which). Specimen: whole blood.

CDR3 sequence (DNA): TGTGCCAGCAGCCTAACCGCTCAGGGAAACACTGAAGCTTTCTTT. Translating gives CASSLTAQGNTEAFF. This chain uses TRBV11-2 with TRBJ1-1; the D gene is possibly TRBD1 (5 bases). The V gene's germline CDR1 is SGHAT and CDR2 FQNNGV. The V end was cut by 5 bases, the J end by 2 bases, with 15 bases between. This CDR3 has 15 residues.